Listed below are T cell receptor beta chains from one sample, sequenced in a study of T cells after yellow fever vaccination. TCRdb independently ran MiXCR on the 5' RACE reads; one entry per CDR3 protein. Seen here are roughly 120,000 distinct CDR3 sequences, 6.5% to 8% observed once, and the top ten hold just under 2.5%. The sequenced sample was CD4+ T cells sorted from PBMCs, obtained about 10 days after the first yellow fever vaccination. The receptors originated from a man younger than 30 who received the YFV17D yellow fever vaccine. Each CDR3 is given with its conserved first and last residue. The order of the fields is V gene, J gene, CDR3 length, CDR3 protein.

>TRBV12-3/TRBV12-4|TRBJ2-7|11
CASMKGREQYF
>TRBV5-5|TRBJ2-2|16
CASSSIAGLNTGELFF
>TRBV7-2|TRBJ2-5|13
CASSGPDGETQYF
>TRBV7-2|TRBJ2-5|17
CASSFSSAGLAGKAQYF
>TRBV15|TRBJ2-7|15
CATSRERDPSYEQYF
>TRBV28|TRBJ1-1|15
CASSLPASMNTEAFF
>TRBV5-6|TRBJ1-5|15
CASSKTSGSNQPQHF
>TRBV24-1|TRBJ2-5|15
CATSDLAASRETQYF
>TRBV5-4|TRBJ2-1|14
CASSLVGTGNEQFF
>TRBV28|TRBJ2-5|13
CASSLIRRETQYF
>TRBV7-9|TRBJ1-1|13
CASSLQGRTEAFF
>TRBV20-1|TRBJ2-5|15
CSARDARGGPETQYF
>TRBV29-1|TRBJ2-7|13
CSTRDRGSYEQYF
>TRBV3-1|TRBJ1-6|15
CASSGSTSMNSPLHF
>TRBV19|TRBJ1-1|15
CASSQGSGPNPSAFF
>TRBV29-1|TRBJ1-5|14
CSVPGHDSNQPQHF
>TRBV20-1|TRBJ1-5|14
CSARDHKGVQPQHF
>TRBV20-1|TRBJ1-1|13
CSARPDGNTEAFF
>TRBV20-1|TRBJ1-4|13
CSAPAPGQGKLFF
>TRBV11-2|TRBJ1-2|15
CASSSPGHGLYGYTF
>TRBV12-3/TRBV12-4|TRBJ2-6|16
CASSPLYGSGANVLTF
>TRBV6-2/TRBV6-3|TRBJ1-3|14
CASSYFDSGNTIYF
>TRBV7-3|TRBJ2-3|14
CASKIGGAADTQYF
>TRBV19|TRBJ2-3|16
CASSIDTLSSTDTQYF
>TRBV6-6|TRBJ2-7|13
CASSRDGGYEQYF
>TRBV6-2/TRBV6-3|TRBJ1-5|13
CASSATTYQPQHF
>TRBV10-3|TRBJ1-3|15
CAISPPGGFGNTIYF
>TRBV7-9|TRBJ1-4|14
CASSPTGLGEKLFF
>TRBV6-2/TRBV6-3|TRBJ2-2|14
CASSPRANTGELFF
>TRBV3-1|TRBJ2-7|16
CASSQDWGTGAYEQYF
>TRBV18|TRBJ2-7|15
CASSPKTGTGREQYF
>TRBV7-8|TRBJ1-1|15
CASSSLQGPNTEAFF
>TRBV5-1|TRBJ2-5|14
CASSSTLYQETQYF
>TRBV5-1|TRBJ2-5|15
CASSLVSGKGETQYF
>TRBV19|TRBJ1-5|13
CASSIPGDQPQHF
>TRBV4-2|TRBJ2-1|14
CASSQVGGGNEQFF
>TRBV6-2/TRBV6-3|TRBJ2-2|16
CASSFKVGTATGELFF
>TRBV10-2|TRBJ2-7|13
CASSLDREYEQYF
>TRBV7-8|TRBJ1-2|14
CASSLDGDFDGYTF
>TRBV6-4|TRBJ2-1|13
CASSIGLANEQFF
>TRBV20-1|TRBJ1-2|13
CSASPGQAYGYTF
>TRBV6-2/TRBV6-3|TRBJ2-2|16
CASTKGGRGITGELFF
>TRBV5-4|TRBJ2-5|15
CASSNVQGGQETQYF
>TRBV20-1|TRBJ2-3|16
CSARTRTGAKLDTQYF
>TRBV9|TRBJ2-7|14
CASSDGQGNHEQYF
>TRBV5-1|TRBJ2-5|16
CASSLGVAGDGETQYF
>TRBV20-1|TRBJ2-3|21
CSAWTGQTGGLAVLSTDTQYF
>TRBV12-3/TRBV12-4|TRBJ2-3|14
CASSSMGAPDTQYF
>TRBV7-2|TRBJ2-1|13
CASSNRDGNEQFF
>TRBV5-1|TRBJ1-4|15
CASSSGQGTNEKLFF
>TRBV7-7|TRBJ1-1|16
CASSPSAGQMNTEAFF
>TRBV7-2|TRBJ2-2|13
CASSLDGTGELFF
>TRBV7-9|TRBJ1-2|14
CASSLIPRGYGYTF
>TRBV2|TRBJ2-5|13
CASSVGLRETQYF
>TRBV6-2/TRBV6-3|TRBJ2-1|18
CASTDSVTAGTPGDEQFF